This TCR beta chain was profiled in a study of regulatory T cells in long-lasting Graves disease. With iRepertoire HTBI primers and Arm-PCR of CDR3 regions, TCR beta libraries were built. TCRdb recomputed calls from the multiplex PCR reads with MiXCR, one row per CDR3 protein. The repertoire has more than 350,000 distinct CDR3 sequences, more than 12% of them found once; the top ten carry 16%. V dropped 3 bases and J dropped 9 bases, with 15 bases sitting between them. The germline V gene has CDR1 SGHDN and CDR2 FVKESK. CDR3 length: 14 residues. Time point indicated: newly diagnosed GD, antithyroid drugs for less than 3 months. From RNA extracted from PBMCs, the TCR library was made. Blood from the periphery, about 9 milliliters in all, was drawn into EDTA tubes. These sequences were also reported in another study, on T cells in Graves' hyperthyroidism and ophthalmopathy. According to that study: HTBI primers were used for first-round RT-PCR of the TCR CDR3.

The chain is built from TRBV14 and TRBJ1-5; D is perhaps TRBD1 (6 bases). The source material was peripheral blood mononuclear cells (PBMCs), sampled at new diagnosis, from a patient treated with antithyroid drugs. This TCR was recovered from a young woman with Graves disease. The CDR3 here is CASSQGGGPTPQHF. CDR3 bases: TGTGCCAGCAGCCAGGGTGGGGGCCCAACGCCCCAGCATTTT.